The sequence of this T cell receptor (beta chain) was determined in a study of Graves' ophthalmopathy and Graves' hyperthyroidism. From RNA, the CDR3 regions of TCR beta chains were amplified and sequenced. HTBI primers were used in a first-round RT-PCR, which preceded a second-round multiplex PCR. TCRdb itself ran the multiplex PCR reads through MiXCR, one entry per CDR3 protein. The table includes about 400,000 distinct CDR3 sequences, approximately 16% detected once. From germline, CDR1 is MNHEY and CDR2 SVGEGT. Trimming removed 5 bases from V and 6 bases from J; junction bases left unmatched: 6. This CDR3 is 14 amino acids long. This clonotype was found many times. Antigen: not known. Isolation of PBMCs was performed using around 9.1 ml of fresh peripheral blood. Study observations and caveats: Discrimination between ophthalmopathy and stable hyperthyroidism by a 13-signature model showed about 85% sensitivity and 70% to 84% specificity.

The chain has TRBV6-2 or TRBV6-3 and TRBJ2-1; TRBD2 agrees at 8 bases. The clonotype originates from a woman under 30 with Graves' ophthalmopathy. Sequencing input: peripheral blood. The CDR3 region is CASSTQRELNEQFF. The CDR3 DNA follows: TGTGCCAGCAGTACCCAGCGGGAGCTCAATGAGCAGTTCTTC.